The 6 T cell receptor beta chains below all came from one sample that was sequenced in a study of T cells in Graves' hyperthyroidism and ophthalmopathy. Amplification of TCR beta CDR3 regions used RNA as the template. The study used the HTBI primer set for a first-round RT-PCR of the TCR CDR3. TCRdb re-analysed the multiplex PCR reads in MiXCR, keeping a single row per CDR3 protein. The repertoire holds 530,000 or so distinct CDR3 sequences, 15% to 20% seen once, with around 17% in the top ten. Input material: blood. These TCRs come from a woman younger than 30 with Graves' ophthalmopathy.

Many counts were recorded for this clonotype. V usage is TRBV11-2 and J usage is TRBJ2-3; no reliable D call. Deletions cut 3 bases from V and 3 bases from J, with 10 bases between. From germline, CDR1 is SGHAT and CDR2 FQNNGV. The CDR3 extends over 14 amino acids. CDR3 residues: CASSLETGTDTQYF. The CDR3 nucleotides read TGTGCCAGCAGCTTGGAAACTGGGACAGATACGCAGTATTTT.

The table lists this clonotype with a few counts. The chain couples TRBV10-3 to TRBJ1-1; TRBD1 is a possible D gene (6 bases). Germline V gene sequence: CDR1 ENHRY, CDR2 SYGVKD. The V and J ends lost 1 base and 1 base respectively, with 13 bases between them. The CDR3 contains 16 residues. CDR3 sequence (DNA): TGTGCCATCAGTGAGTTTAGACAGGCAGGGAACACTGAAGCTTTCTTT. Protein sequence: CAISEFRQAGNTEAFF.

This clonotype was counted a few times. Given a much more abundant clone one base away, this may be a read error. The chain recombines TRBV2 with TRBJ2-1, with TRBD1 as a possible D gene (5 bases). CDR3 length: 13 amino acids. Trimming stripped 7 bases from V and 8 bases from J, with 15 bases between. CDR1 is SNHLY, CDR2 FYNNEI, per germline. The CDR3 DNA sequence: TGTGCCAGCATGGTCAGGGTTGGCGATGAGCAGTTCTTC. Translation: CASMVRVGDEQFF.

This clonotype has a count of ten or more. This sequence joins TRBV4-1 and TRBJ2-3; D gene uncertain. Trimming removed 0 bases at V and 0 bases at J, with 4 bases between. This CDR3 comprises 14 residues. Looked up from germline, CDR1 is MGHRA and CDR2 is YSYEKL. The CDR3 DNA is TGCGCCAGCAGCCAAGAGGGGAGCACAGATACGCAGTATTTT. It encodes CASSQEGSTDTQYF.

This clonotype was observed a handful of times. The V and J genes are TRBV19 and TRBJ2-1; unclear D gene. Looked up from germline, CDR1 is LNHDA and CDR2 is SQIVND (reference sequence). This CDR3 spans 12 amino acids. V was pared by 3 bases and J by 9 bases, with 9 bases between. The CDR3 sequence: CASSILGSEQFF. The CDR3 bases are TGTGCCAGTAGTATTTTGGGCAGTGAGCAGTTCTTC.

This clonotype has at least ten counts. CDR3 sequence: CASSQGAQGGIGEKLFF. Here the CDR3 DNA reads TGTGCCAGCAGCCAAGGAGCTCAAGGGGGCATAGGCGAAAAACTGTTTTTT. The chain combines TRBV4-2 with TRBJ1-4, with TRBD1 identical over 7 bases. Trimming removed 1 base from V and 8 bases from J; junction bases left unmatched: 13. CDR3 length equals 17 residues. The germline CDR1 and CDR2 sequences are LGHNA and YNFKEQ.